Listed here is a single T cell receptor (beta chain). Germline CDR1 is LGHNA and CDR2 is YNFKEQ. This CDR3 is 15 amino acids long. Trimming took 0 bases from V and 4 from J, leaving 11 bases between them. The sample originates from a study of blood T cell repertoires in COVID-19. Across the whole study: From T cells, B-cell-depleted T cells, or PBMCs came the material, which was cDNA or gDNA.

Original handling: The assay estimated nucleated cells by amplifying reference gene primers. Data came from immunoSEQ multiplex PCR; TCRdb stores just in-frame clones and leaves some out. The V and J calls and the clone size are those of that table, but D and trimming were determined from the DNA. The sample carries fewer than 85,000 clones, 80% to 90% recorded once. The chain has TRBV4-2 and TRBJ2-3; a possible D gene is TRBD1 (5 bases). Specimen: peripheral blood. The origin of this receptor is a human donor in a cohort sampled during active COVID-19. The CDR3 DNA sequence: TGTGCCAGCAGCCAAGAGCAGGGAAGGGCAGATACGCAGTATTTT. This gives the protein CASSQEQGRADTQYF.